These 14 T cell receptor beta chains came from one sample sequenced in a study of shared clonotypes between healthy human individuals. The table came from immunoSEQ multiplex PCR; TCRdb's copy has only in-frame clones and leaves some out. The sample contains some 660,000 clones, roughly 72% of which appear only once. Specimen: memory CD4+ T cells sorted from blood. Subset in this sample: CD45RA-negative fraction. The receptors derive from a woman aged 25 to 45 in good health.

This clone showed up many times. The chain combines TRBV19 with TRBJ2-3; TRBD1 matches 7 bases. The CDR3 totals 14 residues. The V segment lost 7 bases and the J segment 4 bases; nucleotides outside the gene matches: 8. Germline loops: CDR1 LNHDA, CDR2 SQIVND (reference sequence). For the CDR3, the DNA is TGTGCCAGTACCAGCGGACAGGCCTCAGATACGCAGTATTTT. Encoded protein: CASTSGQASDTQYF. Combining the CDR3 with reference TRBV19 and TRBJ2-3 gives the whole variable domain DGGITQSPKYLFRKEGQNVTLSCEQNLNHDAMYWYRQDPGQGLRLIYYSQIVNDFQKGDIAEGYSVSREKKESFPLTVTSAQKNPTAFYLCASTSGQASDTQYFGPGTRLTVL.

The V and J genes are TRBV7-9 and TRBJ2-7; 8 positions match TRBD2. V dropped 5 bases and J dropped 1; count of bases not matched to a gene: 7. The CDR3 runs 15 residues. Germline CDR1 is SEHNR and CDR2 is FQNEAQ (reference sequence). CDR3 sequence (DNA): TGTGCCAGCAGCAGGGCCGGGAGGGGGTCCTACGAGCAGTACTTC. It specifies CASSRAGRGSYEQYF.

In this sample, this clone turned up a few times. The chain has TRBV15 and TRBJ1-5; no clear D gene. V lost 9 bases and J lost 5, with 14 bases in between. There are 13 residues in the CDR3. The germline V gene encodes CDR1 LNHNV and CDR2 YYDKDF (reference sequence). For the CDR3, the DNA is TGTGCCACAAGAGACGGGTGGGATCAGCCCCAGCATTTT. Protein sequence: CATRDGWDQPQHF.

The chain recombines TRBV28 with TRBJ2-7, with TRBD1 matching 7 bases. Germline lookup yields CDR1 MDHEN and CDR2 SYDVKM. Losses at the gene ends were 5 bases for V and 6 bases for J; bases not matched to a gene: 10. The CDR3 sequence is 14 residues long. Written as DNA, the CDR3 is TGTGCCAGCAGTACAAGACAGGGTTGGTTCGAGCAGTACTTC. Its protein is CASSTRQGWFEQYF.

This clone was detected a few times. The V gene is TRBV2, the J gene TRBJ2-2; 10 positions agree with TRBD2. Germline CDR1 and CDR2: SNHLY and FYNNEI. The CDR3 is 14 residues long. V lost 7 bases to trimming and J lost 4 bases; unmatched junction nucleotides: 3. The CDR3 sequence: CASTGTSVTGELFF. CDR3 bases: TGTGCCAGCACCGGGACTAGCGTCACCGGGGAGCTGTTTTTT.

This chain joins TRBV29-1 and TRBJ2-3, with 9 bases fitting TRBD2. This CDR3 contains 15 residues. The V segment lost 7 bases and the J segment 5 bases; nucleotides outside the gene matches: 13. Looked up from germline, CDR1 is SQVTM and CDR2 is ANQGSEA. DNA of the CDR3: TGCAGCGCCACCCCGTTTAGCGGGAGTTTAGATACGCAGTATTTT. It is translated as CSATPFSGSLDTQYF.

This clone was observed a handful of times. The J gene is TRBJ2-7, the V gene TRBV28, with D possibly TRBD1 on 6 matching bases. There are 17 residues in the CDR3. Germline loops: CDR1 MDHEN, CDR2 SYDVKM. V was trimmed by 1 base and J by 5 bases, leaving 21 bases between them. The chain's CDR3 is CASSLSIYRAGKDEQYF. CDR3 coding DNA: TGTGCCAGCAGTTTATCCATCTACAGGGCAGGCAAGGACGAGCAGTACTTC.

This clone was seen at least ten times. This same CDR3 is encoded by further DNA sequences in the sample. V and J are TRBV5-1 and TRBJ2-7; perhaps TRBD1 as D (7 bases). Deletions cut 7 bases from V and 0 bases from J, with 14 bases between. There are 14 residues in the CDR3. Per the germline V gene, CDR1 is SGHRS and CDR2 is YFSETQ. The CDR3 loop is CASSRQGGSYEQYF. In DNA form, the CDR3 reads TGCGCCAGCTCCCGACAGGGAGGCTCCTACGAGCAGTACTTC.

The chain combines TRBV19 with TRBJ2-6; D is unresolved. The CDR3 is made up of 17 amino acids. The germline V and J ends were trimmed by 1 base and 0 bases, with 10 bases remaining between them. The germline gives CDR1 LNHDA, CDR2 SQIVND (reference sequence). The CDR3 coding sequence is TGTGCCAGTAGTATAGTTAGGAGAACCTCTGGGGCCAACGTCCTGACTTTC. Its translation: CASSIVRRTSGANVLTF.

The chain has TRBV10-2 and TRBJ2-7; 11 bases are a match to TRBD2. The J segment lost 1 base and the V segment lost 0 bases, leaving 8 bases of the junction unmatched. Germline V gene data show CDR1 as WSHSY and CDR2 as SAAADI. This CDR3 spans 18 amino acids. CDR3 DNA sequence: TGCGCCAGCAGTGAGTCTAGCGGGAGGGCCGATAGGTCCTACGAGCAGTACTTC. Encoded protein: CASSESSGRADRSYEQYF.

Notes on this clone: Other nucleotide sequences in the sample specify the same CDR3. The gene calls are TRBV30 and TRBJ1-2, with 7 positions matching TRBD1. Trimming cost V 0 bases and J 0 bases; bases outside gene matches: 7. The CDR3 is 16 amino acids. Germline CDR1 and CDR2: GTSNPN and SVGIG (reference sequence). The CDR3 sequence: CAWSVQGTGTNYGYTF. DNA for the CDR3: TGTGCCTGGAGTGTACAGGGGACGGGGACTAACTATGGCTACACCTTC. The full variable domain, its missing parts supplied by reference TRBV30 and TRBJ1-2, is SQTIHQWPATLVQPVGSPLSLECTVEGTSNPNLYWYRQAAGRGLQLLFYSVGIGQISSEVPQNLSASRPQDRQFILSSKKLLLSDSGFYLCAWSVQGTGTNYGYTFGSGTRLTVV.

J is TRBJ2-7 and V is TRBV7-9, with D unresolved. V lost 0 bases and J 1 base, leaving 7 bases between the germline ends. CDR3 length equals 14 residues. Looked up from germline, CDR1 is SEHNR and CDR2 is FQNEAQ (reference sequence). The CDR3: CASSLAQDSYEQYF. As DNA, the CDR3 is TGTGCCAGCAGCTTAGCGCAGGATTCCTACGAGCAGTACTTC.

The rearrangement joins TRBV28 to TRBJ1-4, with D perhaps TRBD1 (6 bases). Trimming took 6 bases from V and 11 from J, leaving 13 bases between them. This CDR3 region has 12 residues. Looked up from germline, CDR1 is MDHEN and CDR2 is SYDVKM. CDR3 loop: CASRIQGQKLFF. The CDR3 region has the DNA TGTGCCAGCAGGATACAGGGTCAGAAACTGTTTTTT.

CDR3: CASSGQGLQPQHF. DNA of the CDR3: TGTGCCAGCAGTGGACAGGGTTTACAGCCCCAGCATTTT. The V and J genes are TRBV6-1 and TRBJ1-5, with TRBD1 identical over 7 bases. Trimming took 4 bases from V and 7 from J; bases not matched to a gene: 4. CDR1 MNHNS and CDR2 SASEGT come from the germline V gene. This CDR3 comprises 13 residues.